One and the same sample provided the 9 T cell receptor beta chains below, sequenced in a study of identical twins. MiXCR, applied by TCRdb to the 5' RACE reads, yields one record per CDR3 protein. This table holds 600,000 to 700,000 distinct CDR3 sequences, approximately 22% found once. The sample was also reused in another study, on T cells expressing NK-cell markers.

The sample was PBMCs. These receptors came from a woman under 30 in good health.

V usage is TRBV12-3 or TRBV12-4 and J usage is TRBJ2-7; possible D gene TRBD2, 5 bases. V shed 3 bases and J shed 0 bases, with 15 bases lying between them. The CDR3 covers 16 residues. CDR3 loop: CASSFPGVLSSYEQYF. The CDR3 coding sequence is TGTGCCAGCAGTTTTCCCGGGGTCTTAAGCTCCTACGAGCAGTACTTC.

The CDR3 coding sequence is TGTGCCAGCAGTTGGACTAGCGGGGGCACCTACGAGCAGTACTTC. Protein: CASSWTSGGTYEQYF. The chain employs TRBV27 and TRBJ2-7; 13 bases line up with TRBD2. Germline loops: CDR1 MNHEY, CDR2 SMNVEV (reference sequence). V lost 4 bases, J lost 2 bases, and 2 bases stayed unmatched. This CDR3 is 15 amino acids long.

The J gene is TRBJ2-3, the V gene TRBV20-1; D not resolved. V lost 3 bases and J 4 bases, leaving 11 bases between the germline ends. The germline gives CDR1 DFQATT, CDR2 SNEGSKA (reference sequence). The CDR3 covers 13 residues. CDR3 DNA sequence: TGCAGTGCTAGTTTCGTCCAGCCAGATACGCAGTATTTT. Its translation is CSASFVQPDTQYF.

The chain's CDR3 is CASSKRQGGNEQFF. CDR3 DNA: TGTGCCAGCAGCAAACGACAGGGAGGAAATGAGCAGTTCTTC. The chain uses TRBV6-1 and TRBJ2-1, with D possibly being TRBD1 (7 bases). CDR1 and CDR2 (germline): MNHNS, SASEGT. Trimming pared 6 bases from V and 7 bases from J, leaving 16 bases between. The CDR3 consists of 14 residues.

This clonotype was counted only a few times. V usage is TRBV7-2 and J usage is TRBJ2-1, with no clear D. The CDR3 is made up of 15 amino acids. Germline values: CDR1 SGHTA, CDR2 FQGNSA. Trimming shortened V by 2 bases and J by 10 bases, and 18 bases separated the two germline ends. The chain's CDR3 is CASSLTPLVEAEQFF. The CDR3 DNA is TGTGCCAGCAGCTTAACTCCCCTAGTAGAGGCGGAGCAGTTCTTC.

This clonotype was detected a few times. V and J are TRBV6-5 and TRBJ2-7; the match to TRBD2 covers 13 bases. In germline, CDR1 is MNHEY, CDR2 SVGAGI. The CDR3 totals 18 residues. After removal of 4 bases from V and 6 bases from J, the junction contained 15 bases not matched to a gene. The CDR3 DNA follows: TGTGCCAGCAGTTTTACCCCTCCTACTAGCGGGAGGGCCAGCGAGCAGTACTTC. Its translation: CASSFTPPTSGRASEQYF.

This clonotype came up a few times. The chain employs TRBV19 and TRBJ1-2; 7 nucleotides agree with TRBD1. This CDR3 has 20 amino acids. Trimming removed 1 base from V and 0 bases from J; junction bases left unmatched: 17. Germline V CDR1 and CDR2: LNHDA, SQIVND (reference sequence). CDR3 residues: CASSIAPGQPRRFANYGYTF. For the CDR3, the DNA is TGTGCCAGTAGTATAGCGCCGGGACAGCCGAGGCGTTTCGCTAACTATGGCTACACCTTC. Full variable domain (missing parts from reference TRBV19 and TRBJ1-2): DGGITQSPKYLFRKEGQNVTLSCEQNLNHDAMYWYRQDPGQGLRLIYYSQIVNDFQKGDIAEGYSVSREKKESFPLTVTSAQKNPTAFYLCASSIAPGQPRRFANYGYTFGSGTRLTVV.

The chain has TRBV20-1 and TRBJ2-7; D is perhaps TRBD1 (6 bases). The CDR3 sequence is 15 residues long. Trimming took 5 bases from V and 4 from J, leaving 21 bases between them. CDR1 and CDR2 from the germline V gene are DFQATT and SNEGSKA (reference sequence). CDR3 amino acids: CSAFTPTTGRYEQYF. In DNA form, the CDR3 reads TGCAGTGCTTTTACCCCCACGACAGGCAGGTACGAGCAGTACTTC.

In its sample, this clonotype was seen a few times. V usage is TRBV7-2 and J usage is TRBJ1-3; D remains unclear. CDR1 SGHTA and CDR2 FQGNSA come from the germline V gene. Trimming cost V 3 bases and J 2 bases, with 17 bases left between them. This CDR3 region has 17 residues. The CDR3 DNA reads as TGTGCCAGCAGCTTCTCAAGAACCCCGCGTACTGGAAACACCATATATTTT. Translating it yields CASSFSRTPRTGNTIYF.